Listed below are T cell receptor beta chains from one sample, sequenced in a study of OX40 agonist ivuxolimab in advanced cancers. Data came from immunoSEQ multiplex PCR; TCRdb stores just in-frame clones and leaves some out. The sample shows around 64,000 clones, about 91% of them seen only once. The source was CD4+ or CD8+ T cells sorted from blood, collected in a trial of the OX40 agonist ivuxolimab. These receptors were obtained from an adult with an advanced solid tumor such as melanoma, head and neck, liver or kidney cancer. CDR3s include the opening cysteine and the closing phenylalanine or tryptophan. The D gene is left open where the match is weak. The listing skips clone size in some rows; elsewhere it reads once, few, many or a size class.

size	D	V	J	DNA	CDR3
NA	NA	TRBV6-4	TRBJ1-3	TGTGCCAGCAGTGATCGGGACGCGCACTCTGGAAACACCATATATTTT	CASSDRDAHSGNTIYF
NA	TRBD2	TRBV6-5	TRBJ2-7	TGTGCCAGCAGTTCCGCGGGGGGCCCGTCCGAGCAGTACTTC	CASSSAGGPSEQYF
NA	TRBD1	TRBV5-6	TRBJ2-1	TGTGCCAGCAGCCCATCGAGGGGGCATGAGCAGTTCTTC	CASSPSRGHEQFF
NA	TRBD1	TRBV30	TRBJ2-1	TGTGCCTGGGATGACAGGGGCTCCTACAATGAGCAGTTCTTC	CAWDDRGSYNEQFF
NA	NA	TRBV5-6	TRBJ1-1	TGTGCCAGCAGCTTGGGGACAGTTACTGAAGCTTTCTTT	CASSLGTVTEAFF
NA	NA	TRBV4-1	TRBJ2-5	TGCGCCAGCAGCCAAGAACTGGGACACTCACAAGAGACCCAGTACTTC	CASSQELGHSQETQYF
NA	NA	TRBV7-9	TRBJ2-2	TGTGCCAGCAGCTTAGTTCTCACCGGGGAGCTGTTTTTT	CASSLVLTGELFF
NA	TRBD2	TRBV5-6	TRBJ2-7	TGTGCCAGCAGCTTGGGAGGGACTAGTTACTCCTACGAGCAGTACTTC	CASSLGGTSYSYEQYF
once	NA	TRBV7-2	TRBJ2-7	TGTGCCAGCAGCCAAGAGGACGCCTCCTACGAGCAGTACTTC	CASSQEDASYEQYF
few	NA	TRBV6-5	TRBJ1-2	TGTGCCAGCCTAACCGAGGAGAACTATGGCTACACCTTC	CASLTEENYGYTF